Listed below are T cell receptor beta chains from one sample, sequenced in a study of T cell responses to AZD1222 COVID-19 vaccine. Some clones are missing from TCRdb's copy, which holds only in-frame ones; the method was immunoSEQ multiplex PCR. The data contain more than 110,000 clones, approximately 90% of them singletons. The source material was peripheral blood, sampled on day 0 of AZD1222 vaccination. These receptors all come from an adult in good health. The CDR3 runs from the conserved cysteine through the conserved F or W. D genes are given only for firm matches. The size field is filled for only some rows; it gives once, few, many or a size class.

TRBJ2-7,TRBV3-1/TRBV3-2,-,TRBD1,TGTGCCAGCAGGGACAGGGTCTCCGACGAGCAGTACTTC,CASRDRVSDEQYF
TRBJ1-5,TRBV7-2,-,TRBD1,TGTGCCAGCAGCGCCCGACAGGGACAGCCCCAGCATTTT,CASSARQGQPQHF
TRBJ2-1,TRBV12-5,-,TRBD2,TGTGCTAGTGGTTTCAAATATCCGGGACTAGCGGTCTATGAGCAGTTCTTC,CASGFKYPGLAVYEQFF
TRBJ1-6,TRBV14,-,-,TGTGCCAGCAGCCAAGAACTGGGAAATTCACCCCTCCACTTT,CASSQELGNSPLHF
TRBJ2-3,TRBV5-4,-,TRBD2,TGTGCCAGCAGCCTCCTAGCGGGAGGGTCCGTAGATACGCAGTATTTT,CASSLLAGGSVDTQYF
TRBJ2-5,TRBV9,-,TRBD2,TGTGCCAGCAGCGGCTTGGGACTAGTCCAAGAGACCCAGTACTTC,CASSGLGLVQETQYF
TRBJ1-1,TRBV6-1,-,TRBD1,TGTGCCAGCAGTGACGCGGGACAGGGAAACACTGAAGCTTTCTTT,CASSDAGQGNTEAFF
TRBJ1-2,TRBV7-6,-,TRBD1,TGTGCCAGCAGCCTATACTCCGGGACAGGGAACTATGGCTACACCTTC,CASSLYSGTGNYGYTF
TRBJ1-1,TRBV3-1/TRBV3-2,-,-,TGTGCCGGCAGGGAACAGGCTATGAACACTGAAGCTTTCTTT,CAGREQAMNTEAFF
TRBJ1-1,TRBV6-2/TRBV6-3,-,TRBD1,TGTGCCAGCAGCTCCCCCTACAGGGGCTACACTGAAGCTTTCTTT,CASSSPYRGYTEAFF
TRBJ1-6,TRBV3-1/TRBV3-2,-,TRBD1,TGTGCCAGCAGCCGGGACAGAGTCAATTCACCCCTCCACTTT,CASSRDRVNSPLHF
TRBJ2-7,TRBV30,-,TRBD1,TGTGCCTGGAGCCTGAGGACAGGGGGGGCCTACGAGCAGTACTTC,CAWSLRTGGAYEQYF
TRBJ2-3,TRBV13,once,-,TGTGCCAGCAGCTTGCCGAGCACAGATACGCAGTATTTT,CASSLPSTDTQYF
TRBJ2-7,TRBV5-1,-,TRBD2,TGCGCCAGCAGCTTGAAGGCCAAGACTAGCAGGCTAACCTACGAGCAGTACTTC,CASSLKAKTSRLTYEQYF
TRBJ2-7,TRBV3-1/TRBV3-2,-,TRBD2,TGTGCCAGCAGCGGGGGACTAGCGCTGACCTACGAGCAGTACTTC,CASSGGLALTYEQYF
TRBJ2-1,TRBV19,once,TRBD2,TGTGCCAGTATTCCCTCCGGAGGACTAGCGGGAGGTGAGCAGTTCTTC,CASIPSGGLAGGEQFF
TRBJ1-5,TRBV13,-,TRBD1,TGTGCCAGCAGCTCACGGACAGGGGCCCAGCCCCAGCATTTT,CASSSRTGAQPQHF
TRBJ1-4,TRBV11-3,-,-,TGTGCCAGCAGCTTAAGGACGGGAAATGAAAAACTGTTTTTT,CASSLRTGNEKLFF
TRBJ1-2,TRBV3-1/TRBV3-2,-,-,TGTGCCAGCAGCCGCGGACAGCTTAACTATGGCTACACCTTC,CASSRGQLNYGYTF
TRBJ2-1,TRBV7-8,-,-,TGTGCCAGCAGCGCGGGACCTGAGGTTGGTGAGCAGTTCTTC,CASSAGPEVGEQFF
TRBJ1-2,TRBV7-9,-,-,TGTGCCAGCAGTACCGGGACCTCCTATGGCTACACCTTC,CASSTGTSYGYTF
TRBJ2-5,TRBV5-6,-,-,TGTGCCAGCAGGGGGTACCAAGAGACCCAGTACTTC,CASRGYQETQYF
TRBJ2-7,TRBV4-3,-,TRBD1,TGCGCCAGCAGCCAAGGACAGGGGGGATGGGACGAGCAGTACTTC,CASSQGQGGWDEQYF
TRBJ2-5,TRBV6-5,-,-,TGTGCCAGCAGGGGGGCGGGAGTTACAGAGACCCAGTACTTC,CASRGAGVTETQYF
TRBJ2-1,TRBV21-1,-,-,TGTGCCAGCACCTCCTCTCCGGGACAGGGCTACAATGAGCAGTTCTTC,CASTSSPGQGYNEQFF
TRBJ1-5,TRBV27,few,-,TGTGCCAGCAGTTTGGGGCAGGGCAATCAGCCCCAGCATTTT,CASSLGQGNQPQHF
TRBJ1-1,TRBV12-3/TRBV12-4,-,-,TGTGCCAGCAGTTTTTCGGAGAACACTGAAGCTTTCTTT,CASSFSENTEAFF
TRBJ1-4,TRBV10-3,-,-,TGTGCCATCAGTGGGCCGGGGGGAGAACTGTTTTTT,CAISGPGGELFF
TRBJ2-2,TRBV7-8,-,TRBD2,TGTGCCAGCAGCGTGGGACTAGCGGGGGTAACCGGGGAGCTGTTTTTT,CASSVGLAGVTGELFF
TRBJ2-1,TRBV6-2/TRBV6-3,-,TRBD2,TGTGCCAGCAGTCGAAGCGGGGGGGGCGACAATGAGCAGTTCTTC,CASSRSGGGDNEQFF
TRBJ1-2,TRBV9,-,-,TGTGCCAGCAGCGTAGCCCGAGGATATGGCTACACCTTC,CASSVARGYGYTF
TRBJ2-5,TRBV4-3,-,TRBD2,TGCGCCAGCAGCCAAGATCCAGTGGGGACTAGCGGGAAGGTTCGAGAGACCCAGTACTTC,CASSQDPVGTSGKVRETQYF
TRBJ2-5,TRBV7-8,-,-,TGTGCCAGCAGCCCCCGACTAGGACCACTCCCGGAGACCCAGTACTTC,CASSPRLGPLPETQYF
TRBJ2-1,TRBV9,-,-,TGTGCCAGCAGCGGTGCGGGCGAGCAGTTCTTC,CASSGAGEQFF
TRBJ1-5,TRBV18,once,-,TGTGCCAGCTCACCACCCGGAGGGGCGAATCAGCCCCAGCATTTT,CASSPPGGANQPQHF
TRBJ1-2,TRBV2,-,-,TGTGCCAGCAGTGAAGGGAGCGACACCTTC,CASSEGSDTF
TRBJ2-5,TRBV7-2,-,-,TGTGCCAGCAGCTTATCCGGGAGATCACCCCAAGAGACCCAGTACTTC,CASSLSGRSPQETQYF
TRBJ2-2,TRBV3-1/TRBV3-2,-,-,TGTGCCGCCACCTCGTCCACCGGGGAGCTGTTTTTT,CAATSSTGELFF
TRBJ2-1,TRBV5-1,-,TRBD1,TGCGCCAGCAGCTTGGCCGTAGGGACAGGGAAAGCGAATGAGCAGTTCTTC,CASSLAVGTGKANEQFF
TRBJ1-5,TRBV10-1,few,-,TGCGCCAGCATTGGAGCAGATCAGCCCCAGCATTTT,CASIGADQPQHF
TRBJ2-7,TRBV5-1,once,-,TGCGCCTGCCAAGACACCTACGAGCAGTACTTC,CACQDTYEQYF
TRBJ2-1,TRBV11-3,-,-,TGTGCCAGCAGCCCGCCATCTACCAATGAGCAGTTCTTC,CASSPPSTNEQFF
TRBJ2-3,TRBV7-9,-,-,TGTGCCAGCAGCTTAAAAGCGAGCAGCACAGATACGCAGTATTTT,CASSLKASSTDTQYF
TRBJ1-1,TRBV4-2,-,-,TGTGCCAGCAGCCAAGGGGGACGTCGGCCTGAAGCTTTCTTT,CASSQGGRRPEAFF
TRBJ1-2,TRBV27,-,TRBD1,TGTGCCAGCAGTCGCCGGCGGACAGGGGACTATGGCTACACCTTC,CASSRRRTGDYGYTF
TRBJ2-3,TRBV5-6,-,-,TGTGCCAGCAGCGGACGTGGGGGCACAGATACGCAGTATTTT,CASSGRGGTDTQYF
TRBJ2-7,TRBV6-5,-,-,TGTGCCAGCAGTTTGGTTGCGGGTCCAGCCGAGCAGTACTTC,CASSLVAGPAEQYF
TRBJ2-1,TRBV6-2/TRBV6-3,-,-,TGTGCCAGCAGTTACTCGGACTCCTCCTACAATGAGCAGTTCTTC,CASSYSDSSYNEQFF